This T cell receptor (beta chain) was found in a study of shared clonotypes between healthy human individuals. Study-level background: Donor ages ranged 18 to 49 years: a couple of women, a few men.

The assay ran at deep level. Per the original methods: Sequence data from immunoSEQ were junction-only and lacked quality scores; consequently, filtering differed. The table came from immunoSEQ multiplex PCR; TCRdb's copy has only in-frame clones and leaves some out. That table is the source of V, J and clone size, and D and trimming were worked out from the DNA. Of 75,000 to 100,000 clones in the sample, around half were seen once. The germline V gene has CDR1 KGHSH and CDR2 LQKENI. The ends were cut back, 5 bases at V and 0 bases at J, with 7 bases in the middle. CDR3 size: 13 residues. Comment on this clone: The likely explanation is a read error, given a far larger clone one base away.

The source of this sequence is a woman between 40 and 55 years old in good health. Some clones in this sample may be carry-over from other donors' samples. V gene TRBV18 combines with J gene TRBJ2-5, with D unresolved. Sequenced material: PBMCs. As DNA, the CDR3 is TGTGCCAGCTCATACGGGTACCAAGAGACCCAGTACTTC. Encoded protein: CASSYGYQETQYF.